The source of this T cell receptor (beta chain) is a study of blood T cells in healthy people across ages. Alongside a J-beta primer mix, a sample-barcoded 5' primer served in a second PCR lasting roughly 6 to 12 cycles. Using its own MiXCR run on the 5' RACE reads, TCRdb lists one record per CDR3 protein. The sample includes roughly 1,800,000 distinct CDR3 sequences, around half of them seen just once. Losses at the gene ends were 7 bases for V and 3 bases for J; bases not matched to a gene: 8. Germline values: CDR1 MDHEN, CDR2 SYDVKM. CDR3 length: 15 amino acids. The rearrangement uses TRBV28 and TRBJ2-7; 11 nucleotides align to TRBD2. Sequencing was done on a sample of blood. This receptor was obtained from a woman aged 40 to 55 in good health. CDR3 coding DNA: TGTGCCAGCAATCAGGGCGGGACTAGCGGCTACGAGCAGTACTTC. It translates to CASNQGGTSGYEQYF. Drawing the rest from reference TRBV28 and TRBJ2-7, the complete variable domain is DVKVTQSSRYLVKRTGEKVFLECVQDMDHENMFWYRQDPGLGLRLIYFSYDVKMKEKGDIPEGYSVSREKKERFSLILESASTNQTSMYLCASNQGGTSGYEQYFGPGTRLTVT.